The 31 T cell receptor beta chains given below trace back to one sample, sequenced in a study of blood T cell repertoires in COVID-19 (dated by TCRdb to 2020 to 2022). Library method: the immunoSEQ multiplex PCR assay. What TCRdb holds here is the immuneACCESS table cut down to in-frame rearrangements. Part of the clones is not present; checked against another copy, under half of the missing clones reflect an unresolved V gene, and the others are unexplained. In all, the sample holds around 69,000 clones, and approximately 92% of those were seen once. The top ten clones comprise roughly 5% of the sample. The sequenced sample was peripheral blood. The receptors originated from a woman aged 45 to 65 with active COVID-19.

V and J are TRBV5-6 and TRBJ1-2; D call uncertain. CDR1 SGHDT and CDR2 YYEEEE come from the germline V gene. The V end was cut by 4 bases, the J end by 4 bases, with 20 bases between. The CDR3 totals 16 residues. The CDR3 region has the DNA TGTGCCAGCAGCGGGGTTCTTCTCGGGGAGGGCTATGGCTACACCTTC. This gives the protein CASSGVLLGEGYGYTF. The entire variable domain, with the rest obtained from reference TRBV5-6 and TRBJ1-2, is as follows: DAGVTQSPTHLIKTRGQQVTLRCSPKSGHDTVSWYQQALGQGPQFIFQYYEEEERQRGNFPDRFSGHQFPNYSSELNVNALLLGDSALYLCASSGVLLGEGYGYTFGSGTRLTVV.

This clone appeared once. The chain is built from TRBV19 and TRBJ1-1; TRBD1 agrees at 9 bases. After removal of 4 bases from V and 7 bases from J, the junction contained 7 bases not matched to a gene. The length of the CDR3 is 14 residues. Germline V gene data show CDR1 as LNHDA and CDR2 as SQIVND (reference sequence). Here the CDR3 DNA reads TGTGCCAGTAGTAGCCTTGGGACAGGGTTTGAAGCTTTCTTT. Translation: CASSSLGTGFEAFF.

The rearrangement uses TRBV6-6 and TRBJ2-7, with TRBD2 as a possible D gene (6 bases). The CDR3 is 15 amino acids. V lost 0 bases and J lost 4, with 13 bases in between. Germline loops: CDR1 MNHNY, CDR2 SVGAGI (reference sequence). In DNA form, the CDR3 reads TGTGCCAGCAGTTACTCGCTGGGACTGGGTTACGAGCAGTACTTC. This gives the protein CASSYSLGLGYEQYF.

For the CDR3, the DNA is TGTGCCAGCAGCCAAGATTTCGGAGAGACCAATGAGCAGTTCTTC. As protein: CASSQDFGETNEQFF. The chain is built from TRBV4-2 and TRBJ2-1, with no clear D. Germline CDR1 reads LGHNA; CDR2 reads YNFKEQ. This CDR3 has 15 amino acids. Trimming removed 0 bases at V and 6 bases at J, with 12 bases between.

V and J are TRBV3-1 (or the pseudogene TRBV3-2) and TRBJ1-4; D remains unclear. V shed 6 bases and J shed 3 bases, with 11 bases lying between them. This CDR3 has 14 amino acids. Germline-derived CDR1 and CDR2 are LGHDT and YNNKEL (reference sequence). Here the CDR3 reads CASRAHGANEKLFF. CDR3 bases: TGTGCCAGCAGGGCCCACGGAGCTAATGAAAAACTGTTTTTT.

This chain links TRBV15 with TRBJ2-5; 9 bases fit TRBD1. Germline loops: CDR1 LNHNV, CDR2 YYDKDF (reference sequence). V gave up 1 base and J gave up 5 bases; unmatched junction bases: 5. The CDR3 runs 15 residues. CDR3 loop: CATSRGRDRAETQYF. The DNA for the CDR3 is TGTGCCACCAGCAGAGGCCGGGACAGGGCGGAGACCCAGTACTTC.

V usage is TRBV29-1 and J usage is TRBJ2-2, with TRBD2 matching 7 bases. Germline V CDR1 and CDR2: SQVTM, ANQGSEA. V gave up 6 bases and J gave up 2 bases; unmatched junction bases: 3. CDR3 length: 13 amino acids. CDR3 amino acids: CSVSGTNTGELFF. The DNA of the CDR3 is TGCAGCGTGAGCGGGACCAACACCGGGGAGCTGTTTTTT.

This chain links TRBV2 with TRBJ2-5; TRBD2 matches at 7 bases. Germline CDR1 is SNHLY and CDR2 is FYNNEI. V gave up 2 bases and J gave up 2 bases; unmatched junction bases: 11. The CDR3 spans 17 residues. In DNA form, the CDR3 reads TGTGCCAGCAGTGAATCCAGGGAGGGCCGGTTTCAAGAGACCCAGTACTTC. Translation: CASSESREGRFQETQYF.

This chain joins TRBV4-2 and TRBJ1-5, with D possibly TRBD1 on 5 matching bases. Trimming took off 0 bases at V and 2 bases at J, with 8 bases between the two ends. This CDR3 contains 15 residues. Germline loops: CDR1 LGHNA, CDR2 YNFKEQ. The CDR3 is CASSQERGGNQPQHF. The CDR3 bases are TGTGCCAGCAGCCAAGAGCGGGGGGGCAATCAGCCCCAGCATTTT.

This chain links TRBV25-1 with TRBJ2-1; D perhaps matches TRBD1 (5 bases). The CDR3 runs to 15 residues. V was pared by 0 bases and J by 9 bases, with 15 bases between. The germline CDR1 and CDR2 sequences are MGHDK and SYGVNS. CDR3: CASSEYSQGHSEQFF. The CDR3 coding sequence is TGTGCCAGCAGTGAATACTCCCAGGGTCACAGTGAGCAGTTCTTC.

A single count supports this clone. The chain combines TRBV3-1 (or the pseudogene TRBV3-2) with TRBJ1-2; no clear D gene. CDR1 and CDR2 (germline): LGHDT, YNNKEL (reference sequence). The length of the CDR3 is 11 residues. V lost 0 bases to trimming and J lost 8 bases, with 4 bases between them. The CDR3, as DNA: TGTGCCAGCAGCCAAGATCGGGGCTACACCTTC. The encoded protein is CASSQDRGYTF.

The chain uses TRBV3-1 (or the pseudogene TRBV3-2) and TRBJ2-7; D gene unclear. V was trimmed by 1 base and J by 5 bases, leaving 6 bases between them. The CDR3 sequence is 12 residues long. Germline CDR1 LGHDT, CDR2 YNNKEL (reference sequence). The CDR3 region is CASSQGQHEQYF. CDR3 bases: TGTGCCAGCAGCCAAGGACAACACGAGCAGTACTTC.

The J gene is TRBJ2-6, the V gene TRBV6-6; weak D call: TRBD2 (5 bases). Germline V gene data show CDR1 as MNHNY and CDR2 as SVGAGI (reference sequence). The CDR3 runs to 16 residues. Trimming stripped 5 bases from V and 1 base from J, with 12 bases between. DNA for the CDR3: TGTGCCAGCAGTCCTAAAACGGGATCTGGGGCCAACGTCCTGACTTTC. This codes for CASSPKTGSGANVLTF.

J is TRBJ1-1 and V is TRBV30, with D unclear. This CDR3 is 13 amino acids long. Germline V gene sequence: CDR1 GTSNPN, CDR2 SVGIG (reference sequence). Trimming removed 0 bases from V and 4 bases from J, with 9 bases in between. This chain's CDR3 is CAWSVRGFTEAFF. For the CDR3, the DNA is TGTGCCTGGAGTGTACGGGGATTCACTGAAGCTTTCTTT.

The CDR3 sequence is CASSLNEGLGQPQHF. DNA for the CDR3: TGCGCCAGCAGCTTGAACGAGGGACTCGGTCAGCCCCAGCATTTT. The V and J genes are TRBV5-1 and TRBJ1-5, with a tentative D call TRBD1 (5 bases). Looked up from germline, CDR1 is SGHRS and CDR2 is YFSETQ. Trimming took off 1 base at V and 6 bases at J, with 14 bases between the two ends. The CDR3 length is 15 residues.

The rearrangement links TRBV28 to TRBJ2-2, with no clear D. The length of the CDR3 is 12 residues. V lost 3 bases to trimming and J lost 5 bases, with 4 bases between them. Germline CDR1 and CDR2: MDHEN and SYDVKM. The DNA for the CDR3 is TGTGCCAGCAGTTTTAATACCGGGGAGCTGTTTTTT. This codes for CASSFNTGELFF.

The J gene is TRBJ2-1, the V gene TRBV5-1; D is unresolved. Germline CDR1 reads SGHRS; CDR2 reads YFSETQ. Trimming shortened V by 6 bases and J by 6 bases, and 7 bases separated the two germline ends. The CDR3 runs to 11 residues. DNA of the CDR3: TGCGCCAGCAACGAACTCAATGAGCAGTTCTTC. This gives the protein CASNELNEQFF.

This chain uses TRBV20-1 with TRBJ1-2; D gene uncertain. The CDR3 loop spans 14 amino acids. With 5 bases removed from V and 6 bases from J, the gap between germline ends came to 19 bases. CDR1 and CDR2 from the germline V gene are DFQATT and SNEGSKA (reference sequence). Here the CDR3 reads CSAGGAGKEDGYTF. For the CDR3, the DNA is TGCAGTGCTGGTGGCGCCGGGAAGGAGGATGGCTACACCTTC.

The chain uses TRBV11-3 and TRBJ2-7, with 10 bases identical to TRBD2. After removal of 1 base from V and 3 bases from J, the junction contained 3 bases not matched to a gene. Germline assignment: CDR1 SGHNT and CDR2 YENEEA. This CDR3 contains 15 residues. CDR3 sequence: CASSLGTSGNYEQYF. CDR3 sequence (DNA): TGTGCCAGCAGCTTAGGGACTAGCGGAAACTACGAGCAGTACTTC.

The chain is built from TRBV6-6 and TRBJ2-2; 7 nucleotides line up with TRBD2. There are 12 residues in the CDR3. In germline, CDR1 is MNHNY, CDR2 SVGAGI (reference sequence). V gave up 7 bases and J gave up 7 bases; unmatched junction bases: 3. CDR3 bases: TGTGCCAGCATAGGCGGGGGCGGGGAGCTGTTTTTT. It codes for CASIGGGGELFF.

The chain links TRBV6-4 to TRBJ2-3; 10 bases match TRBD2. The CDR3 consists of 15 residues. The V segment lost 3 bases and the J segment 3 bases; nucleotides outside the gene matches: 3. Per the germline V gene, CDR1 is MRHNA and CDR2 is SNTAGT. The CDR3 is CASSEGTSVTDTQYF. The CDR3 DNA sequence: TGTGCCAGCAGTGAAGGGACTAGCGTAACAGATACGCAGTATTTT.

The chain combines TRBV5-1 with TRBJ1-5, with D perhaps TRBD1 (5 bases). V was pared by 4 bases and J by 7 bases, with 18 bases between. CDR1 and CDR2 from the germline V gene are SGHRS and YFSETQ. The CDR3 spans 15 residues. CDR3 DNA: TGCGCCAGCAGCCGGGGGGACGGGCCCAGCCAGCCCCAGCATTTT. This codes for CASSRGDGPSQPQHF. Filled out from reference TRBV5-1 and TRBJ1-5, the complete variable domain reads KAGVTQTPRYLIKTRGQQVTLSCSPISGHRSVSWYQQTPGQGLQFLFEYFSETQRNKGNFPGRFSGRQFSNSRSEMNVSTLELGDSALYLCASSRGDGPSQPQHFGDGTRLSIL.

This sequence joins TRBV6-6 and TRBJ2-2, with D possibly being TRBD2 (5 bases). Germline CDR1 MNHNY, CDR2 SVGAGI (reference sequence). V was clipped by 2 bases and J by 0 bases, with 10 bases between them. CDR3 length equals 16 residues. The CDR3 region is CASSYGSASNTGELFF. DNA for the CDR3: TGTGCCAGCAGTTACGGTAGCGCTTCGAACACCGGGGAGCTGTTTTTT.

The chain couples TRBV7-7 to TRBJ1-6; 7 positions match TRBD1. The length of the CDR3 is 16 residues. V trimming: 6 bases; J trimming: 10 bases; junction bases outside the gene matches: 15. In germline, CDR1 is SSHAT, CDR2 FNYEAQ (reference sequence). CDR3 bases: TGTGCCAGCAGTCCCCGGACAGGCCGTACGGAATCACCCCTCCACTTT. Protein: CASSPRTGRTESPLHF. Combining the CDR3 with reference TRBV7-7 and TRBJ1-6 gives the whole variable domain GAGVSQSPRYKVTKRGQDVTLRCDPISSHATLYWYQQALGQGPEFLTYFNYEAQPDKSGLPSDRFSAERPEGSISTLTIQRTEQRDSAMYRCASSPRTGRTESPLHFGNGTRLTVT.

This sequence joins TRBV29-1 and TRBJ1-1; tentative D call: TRBD1 (5 bases). Trimming removed 5 bases from V and 2 bases from J, with 15 bases in between. Per the germline V gene, CDR1 is SQVTM and CDR2 is ANQGSEA. The CDR3 sequence is 14 residues long. The CDR3 is CSVPHLTANTEAFF. The DNA for the CDR3 is TGCAGCGTTCCACACCTGACAGCCAACACTGAAGCTTTCTTT. The whole variable domain, filled in from reference TRBV29-1 and TRBJ1-1, reads SAVISQKPSRDICQRGTSLTIQCQVDSQVTMMFWYRQQPGQSLTLIATANQGSEATYESGFVIDKFPISRPNLTFSTLTVSNMSPEDSSIYLCSVPHLTANTEAFFGQGTRLTVV.

The genes are TRBV29-1 and TRBJ1-5; D is ambiguous. The CDR3 sequence is 17 residues long. CDR1 is SQVTM, CDR2 ANQGSEA, per germline. Between the trimmed V and J ends, which lost 4 bases and 3 bases, there was a span of 22 bases. CDR3 coding DNA: TGCAGCGTTGTAGTCTCCACCCGAAACGGTTTCAATCAGCCCCAGCATTTT. This encodes CSVVVSTRNGFNQPQHF.

This clone was picked up a small number of times. The chain links TRBV9 to TRBJ2-7; 9 bases map to TRBD1. CDR1 is SGDLS and CDR2 is YYNGEE in the germline V gene. Trimming removed 0 bases from V and 2 bases from J; junction bases left unmatched: 3. The CDR3 has 15 residues. Here the CDR3 reads CASSVAQGAAYEQYF. The CDR3 bases are TGTGCCAGCAGCGTAGCACAGGGGGCAGCCTACGAGCAGTACTTC. Together with reference TRBV9 and TRBJ2-7, the CDR3 gives the full variable domain: DSGVTQTPKHLITATGQRVTLRCSPRSGDLSVYWYQQSLDQGLQFLIQYYNGEERAKGNILERFSAQQFPDLHSELNLSSLELGDSALYFCASSVAQGAAYEQYFGPGTRLTVT.

J is TRBJ1-1 and V is TRBV7-8; D perhaps matches TRBD1 (5 bases). The V gene's germline CDR1 is SGHVS and CDR2 FQNEAQ. Trimming shortened V by 1 base and J by 7 bases, and 13 bases separated the two germline ends. The CDR3 is 14 residues long. The CDR3: CASSLEAGRSEAFF. The CDR3, as DNA: TGTGCCAGCAGCTTAGAGGCAGGGAGGAGTGAAGCTTTCTTT. The full variable domain, rest sourced from reference TRBV7-8 and TRBJ1-1, is GAGVSQSPRYKVAKRGQDVALRCDPISGHVSLFWYQQALGQGPEFLTYFQNEAQLDKSGLPSDRFFAERPEGSVSTLKIQRTQQEDSAVYLCASSLEAGRSEAFFGQGTRLTVV.

In this sample, this clone turned up once. The chain couples TRBV19 to TRBJ1-1, with D uncertain. Germline V gene lookup returns CDR1 LNHDA and CDR2 SQIVND (reference sequence). The CDR3 has 13 residues. V was cut by 4 bases and J by 1 base, with 7 bases left in between. The CDR3 loop reads CASSNSGNTEAFF. CDR3 sequence (DNA): TGTGCCAGTAGTAATTCCGGGAACACTGAAGCTTTCTTT.

This chain connects TRBV2 to TRBJ2-5, with a possible D match to TRBD1 (7 bases). V was clipped by 1 base and J by 4 bases, with 13 bases between them. CDR3 length equals 15 residues. The germline V gene encodes CDR1 SNHLY and CDR2 FYNNEI. The CDR3 DNA sequence: TGTGCCAGCAGTGAAGGGCAGGGGGGAAGAGAGACCCAGTACTTC. Translating gives CASSEGQGGRETQYF.

The chain carries TRBV7-2 and TRBJ2-2, with 8 bases aligning to TRBD2. The CDR3 consists of 17 residues. The germline V gene has CDR1 SGHTA and CDR2 FQGNSA. With V trimmed by 1 base and J by 6 bases, 10 bases remained unmatched. CDR3 loop: CASSLVVAGGRSGELFF. The CDR3 DNA sequence: TGTGCCAGCAGCTTAGTAGTGGCTGGCGGGAGGTCCGGGGAGCTGTTTTTT.